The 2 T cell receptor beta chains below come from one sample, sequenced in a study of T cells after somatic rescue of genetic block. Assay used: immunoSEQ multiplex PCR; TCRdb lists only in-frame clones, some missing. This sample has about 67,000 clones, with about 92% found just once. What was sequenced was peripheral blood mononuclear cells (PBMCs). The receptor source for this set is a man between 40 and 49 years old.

The CDR3 DNA sequence: TGTGCCAGCAGTATTATTACCGGGATCCCCCTAGTTTTGGACTACAATGAGCAGTTCTTC. Translated, it gives CASSIITGIPLVLDYNEQFF. The genes are TRBV27 and TRBJ2-1; the D gene is possibly TRBD2 (5 bases). Germline loops: CDR1 MNHEY, CDR2 SMNVEV (reference sequence). This CDR3 is built from 20 residues. Deletions cut 5 bases from V and 3 bases from J, with 29 bases between.

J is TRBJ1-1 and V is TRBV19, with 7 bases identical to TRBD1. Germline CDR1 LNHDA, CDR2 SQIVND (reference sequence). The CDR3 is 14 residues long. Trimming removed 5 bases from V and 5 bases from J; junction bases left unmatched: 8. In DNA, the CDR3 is TGTGCCAGTAGTGCCTCTAGGGGACAGACTGAAGCTTTCTTT. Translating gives CASSASRGQTEAFF.